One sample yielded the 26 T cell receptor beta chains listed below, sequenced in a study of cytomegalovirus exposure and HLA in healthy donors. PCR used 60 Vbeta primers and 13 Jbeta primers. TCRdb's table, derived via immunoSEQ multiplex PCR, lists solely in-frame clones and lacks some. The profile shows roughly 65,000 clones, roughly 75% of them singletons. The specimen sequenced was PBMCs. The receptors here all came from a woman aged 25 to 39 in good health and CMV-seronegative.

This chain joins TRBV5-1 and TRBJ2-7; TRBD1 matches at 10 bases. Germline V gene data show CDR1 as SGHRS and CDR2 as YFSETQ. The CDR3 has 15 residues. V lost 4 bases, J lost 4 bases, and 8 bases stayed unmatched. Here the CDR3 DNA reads TGCGCCAGCAGCGTGGGTGGGACAGGGGATTACGAGCAGTACTTC. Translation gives CASSVGGTGDYEQYF.

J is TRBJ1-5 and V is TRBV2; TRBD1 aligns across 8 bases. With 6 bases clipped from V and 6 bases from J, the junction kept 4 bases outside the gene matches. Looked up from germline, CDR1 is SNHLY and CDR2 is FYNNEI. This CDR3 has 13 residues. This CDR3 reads CASRGGTGQPQHF. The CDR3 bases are TGTGCCAGCAGGGGCGGGACAGGTCAGCCCCAGCATTTT.

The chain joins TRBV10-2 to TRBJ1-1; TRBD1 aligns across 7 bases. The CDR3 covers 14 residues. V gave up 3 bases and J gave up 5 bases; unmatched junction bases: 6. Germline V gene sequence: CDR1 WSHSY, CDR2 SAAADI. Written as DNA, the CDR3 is TGCGCCAGCAGTGACCAGGGGGGAAGGACTGAAGCTTTCTTT. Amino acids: CASSDQGGRTEAFF.

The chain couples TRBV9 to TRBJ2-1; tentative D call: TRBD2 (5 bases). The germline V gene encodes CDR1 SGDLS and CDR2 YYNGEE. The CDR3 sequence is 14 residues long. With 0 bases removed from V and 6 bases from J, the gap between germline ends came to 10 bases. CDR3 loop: CASSVVERSNEQFF. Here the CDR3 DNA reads TGTGCCAGCAGCGTAGTTGAGCGGAGCAATGAGCAGTTCTTC.

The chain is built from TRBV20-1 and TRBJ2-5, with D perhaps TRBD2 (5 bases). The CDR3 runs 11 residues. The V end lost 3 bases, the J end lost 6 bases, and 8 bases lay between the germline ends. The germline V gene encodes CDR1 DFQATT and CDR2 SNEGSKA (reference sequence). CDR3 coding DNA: TGCAGTGCTAGTGCCGGGAAGACCCAGTACTTC. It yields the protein CSASAGKTQYF.

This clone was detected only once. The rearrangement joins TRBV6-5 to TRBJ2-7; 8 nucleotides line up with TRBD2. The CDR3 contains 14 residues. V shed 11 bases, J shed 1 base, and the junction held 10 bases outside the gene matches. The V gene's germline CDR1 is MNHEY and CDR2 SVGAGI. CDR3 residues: CASIRSGGSYEQYF. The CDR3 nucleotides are TGTGCCTCCATTCGCAGCGGGGGTTCCTACGAGCAGTACTTC.

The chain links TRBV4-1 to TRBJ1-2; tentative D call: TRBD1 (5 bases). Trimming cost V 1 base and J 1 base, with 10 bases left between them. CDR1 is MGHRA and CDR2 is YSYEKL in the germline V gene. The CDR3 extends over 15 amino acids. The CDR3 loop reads CASSQGTGHNYGYTF. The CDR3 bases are TGCGCCAGCAGCCAAGGAACCGGACATAACTATGGCTACACCTTC.

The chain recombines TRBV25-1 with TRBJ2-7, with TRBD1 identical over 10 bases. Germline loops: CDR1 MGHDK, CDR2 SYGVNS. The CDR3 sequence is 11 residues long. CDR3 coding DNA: TGTAAGACAGGGGGCGCGGACGAGCAGTACTTC. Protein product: CKTGGADEQYF.

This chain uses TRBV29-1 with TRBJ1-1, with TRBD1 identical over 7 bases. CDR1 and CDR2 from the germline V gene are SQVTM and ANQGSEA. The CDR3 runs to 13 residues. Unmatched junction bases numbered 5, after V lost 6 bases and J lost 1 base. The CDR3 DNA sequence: TGCAGCGTAATAGACAGGGCGAACACTGAAGCTTTCTTT. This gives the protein CSVIDRANTEAFF.

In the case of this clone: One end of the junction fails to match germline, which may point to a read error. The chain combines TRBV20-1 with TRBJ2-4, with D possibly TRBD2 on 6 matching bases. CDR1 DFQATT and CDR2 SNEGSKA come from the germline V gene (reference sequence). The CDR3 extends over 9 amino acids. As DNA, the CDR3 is TGCAGTGCTGACGGGGACTCGTTCTTC. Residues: CSADGDSFF.

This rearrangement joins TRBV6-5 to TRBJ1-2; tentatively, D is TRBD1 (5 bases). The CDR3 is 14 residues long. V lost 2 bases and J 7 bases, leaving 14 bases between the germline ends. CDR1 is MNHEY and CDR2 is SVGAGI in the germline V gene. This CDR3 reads CASSYQGRVAGYTF. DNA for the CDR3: TGTGCCAGCAGTTACCAGGGTAGGGTTGCTGGCTACACCTTC.

In DNA, the CDR3 is TGCGCCAGCAGCCTTTCCGCGGGAGGGTGGGAGACCCAGTACTTC. The encoded protein is CASSLSAGGWETQYF. The chain uses TRBV4-3 and TRBJ2-5; 9 nucleotides match TRBD2. V lost 4 bases and J lost 5; bases outside the gene matches: 8. The germline gives CDR1 LGHNA, CDR2 YSLEER. CDR3 length equals 15 residues.

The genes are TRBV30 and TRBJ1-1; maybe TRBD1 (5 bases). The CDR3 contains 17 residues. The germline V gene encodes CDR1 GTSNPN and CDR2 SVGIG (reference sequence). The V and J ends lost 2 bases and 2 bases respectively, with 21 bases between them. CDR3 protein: CAWSWPEPRRGNTEAFF. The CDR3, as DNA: TGTGCCTGGAGTTGGCCGGAACCCCGGCGGGGCAACACTGAAGCTTTCTTT.

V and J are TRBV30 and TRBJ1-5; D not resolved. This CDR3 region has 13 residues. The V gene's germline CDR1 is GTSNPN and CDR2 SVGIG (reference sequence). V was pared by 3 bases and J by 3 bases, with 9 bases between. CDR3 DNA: TGTGCCTGGAGCGGGAGCACCAATCAGCCCCAGCATTTT. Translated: CAWSGSTNQPQHF.

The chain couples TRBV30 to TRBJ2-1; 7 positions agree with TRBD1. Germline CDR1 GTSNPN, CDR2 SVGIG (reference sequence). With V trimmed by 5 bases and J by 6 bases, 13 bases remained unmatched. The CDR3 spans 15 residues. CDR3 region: CAWVKPGQLVNEQFF. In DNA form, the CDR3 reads TGTGCCTGGGTGAAACCGGGACAGTTGGTCAATGAGCAGTTCTTC. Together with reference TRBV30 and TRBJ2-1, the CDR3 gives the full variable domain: SQTIHQWPATLVQPVGSPLSLECTVEGTSNPNLYWYRQAAGRGLQLLFYSVGIGQISSEVPQNLSASRPQDRQFILSSKKLLLSDSGFYLCAWVKPGQLVNEQFFGPGTRLTVL.

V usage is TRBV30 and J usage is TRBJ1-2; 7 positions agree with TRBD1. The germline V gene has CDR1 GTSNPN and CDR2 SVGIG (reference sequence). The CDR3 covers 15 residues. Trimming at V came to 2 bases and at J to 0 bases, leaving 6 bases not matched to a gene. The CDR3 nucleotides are TGTGCCTGGAGTACGGACAGGATCTCTAACTATGGCTACACCTTC. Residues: CAWSTDRISNYGYTF.

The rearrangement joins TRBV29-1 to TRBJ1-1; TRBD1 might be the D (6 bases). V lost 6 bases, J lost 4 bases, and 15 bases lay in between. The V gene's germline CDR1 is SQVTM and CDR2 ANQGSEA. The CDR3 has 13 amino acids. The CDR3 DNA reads TGCAGCGTCACTACAGGGCAGGGCACTGAAGCTTTCTTT. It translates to CSVTTGQGTEAFF.

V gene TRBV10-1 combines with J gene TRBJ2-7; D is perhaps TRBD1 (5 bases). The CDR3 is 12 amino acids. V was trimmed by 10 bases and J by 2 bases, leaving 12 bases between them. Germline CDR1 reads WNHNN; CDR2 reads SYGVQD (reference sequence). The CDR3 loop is CATSKDTYEQYF. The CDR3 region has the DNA TGCGCCACCTCCAAGGACACCTACGAGCAGTACTTC.

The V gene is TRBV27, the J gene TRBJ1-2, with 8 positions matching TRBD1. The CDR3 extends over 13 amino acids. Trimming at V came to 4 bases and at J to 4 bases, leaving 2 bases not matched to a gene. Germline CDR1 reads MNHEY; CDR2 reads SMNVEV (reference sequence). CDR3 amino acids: CASSSQGAYGYTF. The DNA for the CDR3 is TGTGCCAGCAGTTCCCAGGGGGCCTATGGCTACACCTTC.

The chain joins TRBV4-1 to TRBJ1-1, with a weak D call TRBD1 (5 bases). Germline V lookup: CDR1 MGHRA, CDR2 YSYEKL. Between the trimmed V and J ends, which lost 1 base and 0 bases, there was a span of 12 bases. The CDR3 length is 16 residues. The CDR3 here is CASSQGWGRVNTEAFF. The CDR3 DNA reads TGCGCCAGCAGCCAAGGATGGGGCAGGGTGAACACTGAAGCTTTCTTT.

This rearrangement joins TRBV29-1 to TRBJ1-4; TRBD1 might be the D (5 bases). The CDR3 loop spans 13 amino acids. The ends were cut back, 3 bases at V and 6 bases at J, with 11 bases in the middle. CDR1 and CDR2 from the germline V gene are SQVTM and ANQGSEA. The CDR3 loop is CSVDSGGDEKLFF. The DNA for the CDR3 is TGCAGCGTTGACTCGGGGGGTGATGAAAAACTGTTTTTT.

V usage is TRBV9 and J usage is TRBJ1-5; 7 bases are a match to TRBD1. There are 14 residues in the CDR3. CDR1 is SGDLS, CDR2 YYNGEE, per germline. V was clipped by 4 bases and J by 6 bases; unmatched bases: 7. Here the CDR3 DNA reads TGTGCCAGCAGCCGCACAGGGGAAGGTCAGCCCCAGCATTTT. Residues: CASSRTGEGQPQHF. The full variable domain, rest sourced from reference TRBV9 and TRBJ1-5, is DSGVTQTPKHLITATGQRVTLRCSPRSGDLSVYWYQQSLDQGLQFLIQYYNGEERAKGNILERFSAQQFPDLHSELNLSSLELGDSALYFCASSRTGEGQPQHFGDGTRLSIL.

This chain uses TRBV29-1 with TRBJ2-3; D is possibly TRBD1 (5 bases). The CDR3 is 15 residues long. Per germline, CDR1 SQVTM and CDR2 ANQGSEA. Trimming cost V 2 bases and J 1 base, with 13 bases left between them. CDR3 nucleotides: TGCAGCGTTGAAAAGGGGTTTGAGGGCACAGATACGCAGTATTTT. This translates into CSVEKGFEGTDTQYF.

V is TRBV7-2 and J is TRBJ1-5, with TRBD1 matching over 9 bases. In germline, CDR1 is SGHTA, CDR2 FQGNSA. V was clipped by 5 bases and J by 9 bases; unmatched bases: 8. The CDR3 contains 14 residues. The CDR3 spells CASSLGQGRVPQHF. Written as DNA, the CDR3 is TGTGCCAGCAGCCTAGGACAGGGGCGGGTGCCCCAGCATTTT.

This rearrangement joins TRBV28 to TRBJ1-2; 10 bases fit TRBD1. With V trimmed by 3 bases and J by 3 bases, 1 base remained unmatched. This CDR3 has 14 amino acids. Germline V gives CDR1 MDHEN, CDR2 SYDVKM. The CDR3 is CASSLDRGDYGYTF. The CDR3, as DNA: TGTGCCAGCAGTTTGGACAGGGGGGACTATGGCTACACCTTC.

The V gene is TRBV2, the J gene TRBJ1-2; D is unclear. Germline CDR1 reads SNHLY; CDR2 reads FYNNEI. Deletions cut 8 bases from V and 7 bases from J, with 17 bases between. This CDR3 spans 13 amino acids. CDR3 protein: CASLVLTGSGYTF. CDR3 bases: TGTGCCAGCTTAGTCTTAACCGGGAGTGGCTACACCTTC.